This T cell receptor beta chain originates from a study of shared clonotypes between healthy human individuals. With regard to this clone: The antigen remains unidentified.

V was clipped by 0 bases and J by 4 bases; unmatched bases: 6. CDR1 is SGDLS and CDR2 is YYNGEE in the germline V gene. This CDR3 is built from 16 residues. Those who donated, Caucasian adults without exception, all lived in Nashville, Tennessee. Running of the assay took place at deep level. Here immunoSEQ multiplex PCR was the method, and the copy in TCRdb shows in-frame clones only, minus some. The table has over a million clones, approximately 80% seen once. General study points: The generation probabilities recorded for non-shared clonotypes fell below those of clonotypes shared by all four donors.

Source material: memory CD4+ T cells from PBMCs. Subset noted: CD45RA-negative fraction. This receptor was obtained from a man between 18 and 29 years old in good health. Some clones in this sample may be carry-over from other donors' samples. V gene TRBV9 combines with J gene TRBJ2-2, with TRBD1 matching 7 bases. The CDR3 bases are TGTGCCAGCAGCGTAGACCCACAGGGGACCACCGGGGAGCTGTTTTTT. Residues: CASSVDPQGTTGELFF.